Below, 2 T cell receptor beta chains from the same sample are listed, as sequenced in a study of blood T cell repertoires in COVID-19. Clones were read by immunoSEQ multiplex PCR, and TCRdb kept only the in-frame ones, dropping some. This repertoire shows fewer than 300,000 clones, 80% to 85% found once; its top ten account for roughly 2.9%. Sequences were obtained from peripheral blood. The receptors derive from a woman aged 55-75 years with active or convalescent COVID-19.

As DNA, the CDR3 is TGCAGCGTTGTTTCTGGCGGGGCCTCCACAGATACGCAGTATTTT. It translates to CSVVSGGASTDTQYF. The gene calls are TRBV29-1 and TRBJ2-3, with a possible D match to TRBD2 (6 bases). Germline V CDR1 and CDR2: SQVTM, ANQGSEA. The CDR3 totals 15 residues. Trimming shortened V by 4 bases and J by 2 bases, and 16 bases separated the two germline ends.

The CDR3 sequence: CSGGLGQVGDTQYF. Written as DNA, the CDR3 is TGCAGCGGCGGACTGGGACAGGTCGGGGATACGCAGTATTTT. V is TRBV29-1 and J is TRBJ2-3; the match to TRBD1 covers 8 bases. This CDR3 is 14 amino acids long. In germline, CDR1 is SQVTM, CDR2 ANQGSEA. V was pared by 7 bases and J by 6 bases, with 12 bases of the junction left unmatched.